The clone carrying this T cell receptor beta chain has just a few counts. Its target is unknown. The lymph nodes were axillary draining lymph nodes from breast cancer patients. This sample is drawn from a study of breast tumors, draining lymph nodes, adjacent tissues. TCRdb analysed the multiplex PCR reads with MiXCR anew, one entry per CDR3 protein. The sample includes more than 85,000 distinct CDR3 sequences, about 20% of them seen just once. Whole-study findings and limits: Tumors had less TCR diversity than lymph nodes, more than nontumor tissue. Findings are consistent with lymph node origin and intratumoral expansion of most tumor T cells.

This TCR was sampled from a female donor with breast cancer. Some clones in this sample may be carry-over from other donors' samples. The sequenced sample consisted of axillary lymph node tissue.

The CDR3 region has the DNA TGCGCCAGCAGCCGGGGACAGGGAGACATTCAGTACTTC. This gives the protein CASSRGQGDIQYF. V is TRBV5-1 and J is TRBJ2-4; the match to TRBD1 covers 9 bases. The V gene end was trimmed by 4 bases and the J gene end by 8 bases; junction bases not matched to a gene: 4. The germline V gene has CDR1 SGHRS and CDR2 YFSETQ. This CDR3 region has 13 residues.